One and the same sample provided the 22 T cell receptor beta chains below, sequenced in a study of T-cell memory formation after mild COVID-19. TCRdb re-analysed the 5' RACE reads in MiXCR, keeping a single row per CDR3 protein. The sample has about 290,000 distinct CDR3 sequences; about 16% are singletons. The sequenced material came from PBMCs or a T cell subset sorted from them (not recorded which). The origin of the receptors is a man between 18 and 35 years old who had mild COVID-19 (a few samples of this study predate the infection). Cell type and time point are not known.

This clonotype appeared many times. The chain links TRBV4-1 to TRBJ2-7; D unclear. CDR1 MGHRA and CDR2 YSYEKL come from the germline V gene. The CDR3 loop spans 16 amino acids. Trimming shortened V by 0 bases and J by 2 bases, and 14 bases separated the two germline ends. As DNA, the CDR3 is TGCGCCAGCAGCCAAGAAGGATTGGGGTCGGCCTACGAGCAGTACTTC. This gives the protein CASSQEGLGSAYEQYF.

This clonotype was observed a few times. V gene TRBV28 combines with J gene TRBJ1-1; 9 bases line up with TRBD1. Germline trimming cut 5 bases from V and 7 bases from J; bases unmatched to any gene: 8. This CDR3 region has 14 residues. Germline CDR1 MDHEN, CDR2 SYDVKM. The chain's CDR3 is CASSPGQGVGEAFF. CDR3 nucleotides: TGTGCCAGCAGTCCGGGACAGGGTGTGGGTGAAGCTTTCTTT.

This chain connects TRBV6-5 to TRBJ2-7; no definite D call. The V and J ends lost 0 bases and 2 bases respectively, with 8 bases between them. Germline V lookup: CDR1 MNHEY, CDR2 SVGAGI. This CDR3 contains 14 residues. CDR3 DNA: TGTGCCAGCAGTTACTCGCCGCGCACCTACGAGCAGTACTTC. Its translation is CASSYSPRTYEQYF.

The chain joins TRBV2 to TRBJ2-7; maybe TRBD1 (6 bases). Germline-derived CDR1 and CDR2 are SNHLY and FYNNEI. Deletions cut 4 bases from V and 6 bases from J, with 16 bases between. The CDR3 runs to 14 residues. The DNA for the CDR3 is TGTGCCAGCAGTGCGCAGGGGTCTTCTTCCGAGCAGTACGTC. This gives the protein CASSAQGSSSEQYV.

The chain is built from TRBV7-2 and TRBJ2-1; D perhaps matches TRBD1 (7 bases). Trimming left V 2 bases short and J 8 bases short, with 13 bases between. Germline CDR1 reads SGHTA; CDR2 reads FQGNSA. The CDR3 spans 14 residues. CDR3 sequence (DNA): TGTGCCAGCAGCTTAAGGCGGGACAGTGATGAGCAGTTCTTC. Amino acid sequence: CASSLRRDSDEQFF.

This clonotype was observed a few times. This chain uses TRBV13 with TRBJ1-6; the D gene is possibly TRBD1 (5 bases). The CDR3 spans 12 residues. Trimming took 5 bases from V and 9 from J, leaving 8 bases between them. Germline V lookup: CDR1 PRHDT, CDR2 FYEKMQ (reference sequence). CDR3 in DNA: TGTGCCAGCAGCCCCGGGGGTTCACCCCTCCACTTT. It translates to CASSPGGSPLHF.

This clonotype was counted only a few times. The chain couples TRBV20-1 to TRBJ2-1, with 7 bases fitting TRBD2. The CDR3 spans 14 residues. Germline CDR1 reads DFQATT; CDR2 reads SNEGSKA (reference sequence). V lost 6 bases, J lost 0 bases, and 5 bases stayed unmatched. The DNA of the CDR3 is TGCAGTGCCCCACGGGGGGACTCCTACAATGAGCAGTTCTTC. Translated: CSAPRGDSYNEQFF.

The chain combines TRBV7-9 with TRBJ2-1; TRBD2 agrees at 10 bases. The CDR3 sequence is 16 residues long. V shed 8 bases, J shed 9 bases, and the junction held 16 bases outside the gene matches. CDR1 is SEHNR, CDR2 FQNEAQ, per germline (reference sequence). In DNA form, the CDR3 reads TGTGCCAGCTCTAAGCAAGGACTAGCGGATGGGGGTGAGCAGTTCTTC. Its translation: CASSKQGLADGGEQFF.

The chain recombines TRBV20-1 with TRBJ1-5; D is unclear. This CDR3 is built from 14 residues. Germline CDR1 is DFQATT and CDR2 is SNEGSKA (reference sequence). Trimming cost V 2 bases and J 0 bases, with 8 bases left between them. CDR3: CSARTGNSNQPQHF. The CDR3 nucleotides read TGCAGTGCTAGAACGGGAAATAGCAATCAGCCCCAGCATTTT.

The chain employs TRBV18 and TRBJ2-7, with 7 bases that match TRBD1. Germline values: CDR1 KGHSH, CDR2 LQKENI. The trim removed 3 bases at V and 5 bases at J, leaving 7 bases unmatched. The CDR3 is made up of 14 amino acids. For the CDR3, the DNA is TGTGCCAGCTCACCGACAGGGATCCCGAACGAGCAGTACTTC. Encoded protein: CASSPTGIPNEQYF.

As DNA, the CDR3 is TGCAGCGTTGAGGACCAGGGGGGTCAGCCCCAGCATTTT. Protein: CSVEDQGGQPQHF. The chain employs TRBV29-1 and TRBJ1-5; TRBD1 aligns across 7 bases. Losses at the gene ends were 3 bases for V and 6 bases for J; bases not matched to a gene: 5. CDR1 SQVTM and CDR2 ANQGSEA come from the germline V gene. CDR3 length equals 13 residues.

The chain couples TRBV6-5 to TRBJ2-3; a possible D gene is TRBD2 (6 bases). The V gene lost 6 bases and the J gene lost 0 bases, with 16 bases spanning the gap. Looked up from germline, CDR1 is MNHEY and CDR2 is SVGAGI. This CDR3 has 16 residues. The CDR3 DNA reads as TGTGCCAGCAGCCGATATTGGGGAGGTAGCACAGATACGCAGTATTTT. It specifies CASSRYWGGSTDTQYF.

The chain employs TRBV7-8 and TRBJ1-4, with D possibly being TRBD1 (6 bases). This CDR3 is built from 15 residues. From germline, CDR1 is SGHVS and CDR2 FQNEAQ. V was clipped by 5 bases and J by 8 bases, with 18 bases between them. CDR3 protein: CASSAPRGSGEKLFF. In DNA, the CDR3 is TGTGCCAGCAGCGCGCCCAGGGGAAGCGGGGAAAAACTGTTTTTT.

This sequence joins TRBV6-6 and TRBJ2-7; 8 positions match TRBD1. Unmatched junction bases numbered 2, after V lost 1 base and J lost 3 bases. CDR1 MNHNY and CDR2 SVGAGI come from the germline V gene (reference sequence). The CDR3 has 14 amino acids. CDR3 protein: CASSYLGTGYEQYF. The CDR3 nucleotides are TGTGCCAGCAGTTACTTGGGGACAGGCTACGAGCAGTACTTC.

CDR3: CASSPATRQGSYNEQFF. CDR3 bases: TGCGCCAGCAGCCCCGCTACTCGACAGGGTTCCTACAATGAGCAGTTCTTC. The chain has TRBV5-1 and TRBJ2-1; 7 bases are shared with TRBD1. CDR1 SGHRS and CDR2 YFSETQ come from the germline V gene. The length of the CDR3 is 17 residues. V lost 4 bases to trimming and J lost 1 base; unmatched junction nucleotides: 11.

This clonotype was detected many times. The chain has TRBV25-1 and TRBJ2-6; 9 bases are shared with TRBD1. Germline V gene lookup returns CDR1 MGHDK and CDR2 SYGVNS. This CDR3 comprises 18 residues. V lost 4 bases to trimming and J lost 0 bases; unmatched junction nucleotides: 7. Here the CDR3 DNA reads TGTGCCAGCAGTGGGAGGGACAGGGTACACTCTGGGGCCAACGTCCTGACTTTC. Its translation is CASSGRDRVHSGANVLTF.

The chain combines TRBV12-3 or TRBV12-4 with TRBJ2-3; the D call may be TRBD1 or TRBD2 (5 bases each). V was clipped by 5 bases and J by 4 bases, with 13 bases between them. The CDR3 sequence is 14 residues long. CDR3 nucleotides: TGTGCCAGCAGTATGTCGAGGGGTCCAGATACGCAGTATTTT. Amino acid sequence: CASSMSRGPDTQYF.

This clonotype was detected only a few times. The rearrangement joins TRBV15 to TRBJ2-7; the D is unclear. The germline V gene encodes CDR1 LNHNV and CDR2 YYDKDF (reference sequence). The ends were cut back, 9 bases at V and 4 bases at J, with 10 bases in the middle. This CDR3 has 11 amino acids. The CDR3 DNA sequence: TGTGCCACTGGACCGGATTACGAGCAGTACGTC. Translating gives CATGPDYEQYV.

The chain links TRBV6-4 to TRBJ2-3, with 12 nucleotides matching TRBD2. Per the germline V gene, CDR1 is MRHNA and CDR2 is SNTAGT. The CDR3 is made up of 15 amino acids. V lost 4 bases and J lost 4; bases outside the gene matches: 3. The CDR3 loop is CASSAGTSGPDTQYF. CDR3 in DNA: TGTGCCAGCAGTGCCGGGACTAGCGGGCCAGATACGCAGTATTTT.

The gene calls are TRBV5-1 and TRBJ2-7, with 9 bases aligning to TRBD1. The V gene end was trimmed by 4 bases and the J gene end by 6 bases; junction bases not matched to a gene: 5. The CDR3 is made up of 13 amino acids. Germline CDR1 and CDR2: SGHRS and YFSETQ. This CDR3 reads CASSAQTGGEQYV. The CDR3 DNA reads TGCGCCAGCAGCGCCCAGACAGGGGGCGAGCAGTACGTC.

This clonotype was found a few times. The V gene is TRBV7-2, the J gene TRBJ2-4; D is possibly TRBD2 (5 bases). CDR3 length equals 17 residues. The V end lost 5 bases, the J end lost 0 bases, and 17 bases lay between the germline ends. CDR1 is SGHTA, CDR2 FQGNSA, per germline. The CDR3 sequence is CASSPESGLIAKNIQYF. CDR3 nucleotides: TGTGCCAGCAGCCCCGAGTCCGGACTGATAGCCAAAAACATTCAGTACTTC. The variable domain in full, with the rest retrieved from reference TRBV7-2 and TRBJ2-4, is GAGVSQSPSNKVTEKGKDVELRCDPISGHTALYWYRQSLGQGLEFLIYFQGNSAPDKSGLPSDRFSAERTGGSVSTLTIQRTQQEDSAVYLCASSPESGLIAKNIQYFGAGTRLSVL.

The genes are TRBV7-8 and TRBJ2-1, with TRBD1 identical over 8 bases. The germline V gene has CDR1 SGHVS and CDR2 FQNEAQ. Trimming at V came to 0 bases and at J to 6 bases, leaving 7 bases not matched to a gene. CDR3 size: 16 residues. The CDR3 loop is CASSLAYRGAGNEQFF. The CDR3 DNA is TGTGCCAGCAGCTTAGCGTACAGGGGGGCGGGCAATGAGCAGTTCTTC.